This T cell receptor beta chain was sequenced during a study of T cells expressing NK-cell markers. The CDR3 is 11 residues long. Germline-derived CDR1 and CDR2 are SQVTM and ANQGSEA. TCRdb reprocessed the 5' RACE reads and reports one entry per CDR3 protein, with no DNA. In all, the sample yields more than 90,000 distinct CDR3 sequences. The sequenced sample was blood T cells: a sorted CD56 or NKG2C T cell subset, CD4+ or CD8+ T cells, or bulk PBMC T cells (not recorded which). The sequence was obtained from a woman between 18 and 70 years old in good health. V usage is TRBV29-1 and J usage is TRBJ2-1; no DNA is available, so the TRBD1 call from TCRdb remains unchecked. The CDR3 here is CSGTPNDEQFF.